The next 25 T cell receptor beta chains were all read from a single sample in a study of T cells after yellow fever vaccination. MiXCR was run by TCRdb on the 5' RACE reads, yielding one entry per CDR3 protein. The sample gives 90,000 to 130,000 distinct CDR3 sequences, 8.4% of which show up once; roughly 27% is in the top ten. The source was CD8+ T cells sorted from PBMCs, collected 45 days after the yellow fever booster vaccination. These receptors all stem from a man under 40 who received the YFV17D yellow fever vaccine.

V usage is TRBV7-9 and J usage is TRBJ1-1; 9 nucleotides line up with TRBD1. The CDR3 spans 13 residues. The ends lost 5 bases at V and 4 bases at J; junction bases unmatched: 2. Germline CDR1 SEHNR, CDR2 FQNEAQ (reference sequence). In DNA, the CDR3 is TGTGCCAGCAGCACAGGGGGCATCACTGAAGCTTTCTTT. It codes for CASSTGGITEAFF. Full variable domain (missing parts from reference TRBV7-9 and TRBJ1-1): DTGVSQNPRHKITKRGQNVTFRCDPISEHNRLYWYRQTLGQGPEFLTYFQNEAQLEKSRLLSDRFSAERPKGSFSTLEIQRTEQGDSAMYLCASSTGGITEAFFGQGTRLTVV.

Ten or more counts support this clonotype. The rearrangement joins TRBV9 to TRBJ1-1, with TRBD1 as a possible D gene (5 bases). With 3 bases removed from V and 1 base from J, the gap between germline ends came to 10 bases. This CDR3 is 14 amino acids long. Germline CDR1 is SGDLS and CDR2 is YYNGEE. CDR3 nucleotide sequence: TGTGCCAGCAGCGGGCAGGGAAAGAACACTGAAGCTTTCTTT. Translated, it gives CASSGQGKNTEAFF.

This clonotype was counted many times. The chain couples TRBV7-8 to TRBJ2-6; D remains unclear. Deletions cut 1 base from V and 3 bases from J, with 19 bases between. The CDR3 consists of 19 residues. Looked up from germline, CDR1 is SGHVS and CDR2 is FQNEAQ. The CDR3 region is CASSLDYSGVVFGANVLTF. DNA for the CDR3: TGTGCCAGCAGCTTAGATTATTCTGGCGTGGTCTTTGGGGCCAACGTCCTGACTTTC.

This clonotype was recorded many times. The J gene is TRBJ2-1, the V gene TRBV7-6, with D maybe TRBD1 (7 bases). Germline values: CDR1 SGHVS, CDR2 FNYEAQ. V was clipped by 1 base and J by 0 bases, with 16 bases between them. The CDR3 length is 18 residues. The CDR3 loop is CASSLGAGQISSYNEQFF. CDR3 DNA sequence: TGTGCCAGCAGCTTAGGGGCGGGACAGATAAGCTCCTACAATGAGCAGTTCTTC.

In this sample, this clonotype turned up a few times. The gene calls are TRBV4-2 and TRBJ1-3; D might be TRBD1 (6 bases). Per the germline V gene, CDR1 is LGHNA and CDR2 is YNFKEQ. Trimming shortened V by 0 bases and J by 1 base, and 16 bases separated the two germline ends. The length of the CDR3 is 18 residues. CDR3 residues: CASSQEATGFPSGNTIYF. DNA of the CDR3: TGTGCCAGCAGCCAAGAAGCGACAGGATTCCCTTCTGGAAACACCATATATTTT.

The V call is TRBV6-5, the J call TRBJ1-1, with a tentative D call TRBD1 (5 bases). CDR1 and CDR2 (germline): MNHEY, SVGAGI. V dropped 0 bases and J dropped 3 bases, with 14 bases sitting between them. The CDR3 loop spans 16 amino acids. CDR3 DNA sequence: TGTGCCAGCAGTTACTCGCAGGGTTGGGAGCACACTGAAGCTTTCTTT. It translates to CASSYSQGWEHTEAFF.

This clonotype was seen many times. The chain links TRBV5-4 to TRBJ2-3, with D perhaps TRBD1 or TRBD2 (6 bases each). V lost 7 bases and J 9 bases, leaving 15 bases between the germline ends. Germline V CDR1 and CDR2: SGHNT, YYREEE (reference sequence). The CDR3 has 12 amino acids. The CDR3 protein is CASAEGEATQYF. The CDR3 bases are TGTGCCAGCGCGGAGGGGGAAGCGACGCAGTATTTT. The full variable domain, completed using reference TRBV5-4 and TRBJ2-3, is ETGVTQSPTHLIKTRGQQVTLRCSSQSGHNTVSWYQQALGQGPQFIFQYYREEENGRGNFPPRFSGLQFPNYSSELNVNALELDDSALYLCASAEGEATQYFGPGTRLTVL.

This clonotype occurred many times. This chain uses TRBV6-5 with TRBJ2-7; D is possibly TRBD1 or TRBD2 (6 bases each). The CDR3 is made up of 13 amino acids. The germline gives CDR1 MNHEY, CDR2 SVGAGI. Trimming took off 5 bases at V and 6 bases at J, with 14 bases between the two ends. The CDR3, as DNA: TGTGCCAGCAGTCCCGGGGGCGAAGGCGAGCAGTACTTC. It yields the protein CASSPGGEGEQYF.

The chain uses TRBV5-6 and TRBJ2-1; D ambiguous. The germline V gene has CDR1 SGHDT and CDR2 YYEEEE. This CDR3 spans 14 amino acids. V lost 4 bases, J lost 5 bases, and 13 bases lay in between. For the CDR3, the DNA is TGTGCCAGCAGCCCCGGGCGCCTCAACAATGAGCAGTTCTTC. It codes for CASSPGRLNNEQFF.

The sample holds many counts of this clonotype. This chain joins TRBV12-3 or TRBV12-4 and TRBJ1-2; 8 bases are shared with TRBD1. This CDR3 comprises 12 residues. After removal of 6 bases from V and 7 bases from J, the junction contained 4 bases not matched to a gene. The CDR3 loop reads CASRGTGGGYTF. CDR3 in DNA: TGTGCCAGCAGGGGGACAGGTGGTGGCTACACCTTC.

CDR3 sequence reads: CSARDEGALSYNSPLHF. In nucleotides, the CDR3 is TGCAGTGCTAGAGACGAGGGGGCGTTGTCCTATAATTCACCCCTCCACTTT. The rearrangement joins TRBV20-1 to TRBJ1-6; 7 bases map to TRBD1. Trimming at V came to 0 bases and at J to 1 base, leaving 6 bases not matched to a gene. Germline CDR1 DFQATT, CDR2 SNEGSKA (reference sequence). The CDR3 is 17 amino acids.

This clonotype showed up many times. This rearrangement joins TRBV4-3 to TRBJ2-5, with TRBD2 matching 7 bases. The ends lost 4 bases at V and 3 bases at J; junction bases unmatched: 5. The CDR3 extends over 14 amino acids. The germline CDR1 and CDR2 sequences are LGHNA and YSLEER. DNA for the CDR3: TGCGCCAGCAGCCCCTTTGCGGGAGAAGAGACCCAGTACTTC. It yields the protein CASSPFAGEETQYF.

This clonotype was seen repeatedly, ten times or more. The chain combines TRBV9 with TRBJ2-3; unclear D gene. Germline-derived CDR1 and CDR2 are SGDLS and YYNGEE. The CDR3 runs 13 residues. V was clipped by 0 bases and J by 7 bases, with 9 bases between them. CDR3 loop: CASSVDGLNTQYF. The CDR3 DNA is TGTGCCAGCAGCGTAGACGGTCTGAATACGCAGTATTTT.

This clonotype was seen repeatedly, ten times or more. This chain connects TRBV11-2 to TRBJ2-1; 8 bases agree with TRBD1. This CDR3 comprises 16 residues. From germline, CDR1 is SGHAT and CDR2 FQNNGV. V was clipped by 2 bases and J by 0 bases; unmatched bases: 3. The CDR3 loop reads CASSLRDRNSYNEQFF. CDR3 DNA: TGTGCCAGCAGCTTACGGGACAGGAACTCCTACAATGAGCAGTTCTTC.

This clonotype was found a few times. The V gene is TRBV20-1, the J gene TRBJ2-7; D is unclear. Germline-derived CDR1 and CDR2 are DFQATT and SNEGSKA (reference sequence). V was trimmed by 3 bases and J by 3 bases, leaving 21 bases between them. This CDR3 region has 16 residues. The CDR3 spells CSASPYFSAPNYEQYF. CDR3 nucleotide sequence: TGCAGTGCTAGTCCCTATTTCTCAGCTCCGAACTACGAGCAGTACTTC.

The chain couples TRBV15 to TRBJ2-3; possibly TRBD2 for D (6 bases). Germline V gives CDR1 LNHNV, CDR2 YYDKDF (reference sequence). The CDR3 contains 19 residues. V shed 3 bases and J shed 3 bases, with 25 bases lying between them. DNA of the CDR3: TGTGCCACCAGCAGCTCTGGGGGGTCGGGGCCAAGACCTACAGATACGCAGTATTTT. Translated: CATSSSGGSGPRPTDTQYF.

Ten or more counts support this clonotype. The chain joins TRBV12-5 to TRBJ2-3, with TRBD1 matching 9 bases. V lost 9 bases to trimming and J lost 4 bases; unmatched junction nucleotides: 5. The CDR3 length is 13 residues. In germline, CDR1 is LGHNT, CDR2 FRNRAP. The CDR3 DNA reads as TGTGCTAGCCCGGGACAGGGATCAGATACGCAGTATTTT. This translates into CASPGQGSDTQYF.

This clonotype was picked up many times. The CDR3 region has the DNA TGTGCCAGCAGCTTAGTGACGGCCCCCGGGGAGCTGTTTTTT. It translates to CASSLVTAPGELFF. The V gene is TRBV7-2, the J gene TRBJ2-2; D remains ambiguous. Per germline, CDR1 SGHTA and CDR2 FQGNSA. Trimming took off 1 base at V and 6 bases at J, with 9 bases between the two ends. The CDR3 consists of 14 residues.

This clonotype was found many times. This chain joins TRBV19 and TRBJ1-2; 7 bases are shared with TRBD1. The CDR3 has 15 residues. Germline lookup yields CDR1 LNHDA and CDR2 SQIVND (reference sequence). The V gene end was trimmed by 5 bases and the J gene end by 7 bases; junction bases not matched to a gene: 13. DNA of the CDR3: TGTGCCAGTAGTCTTCACCGGGACAGCTCTCGTGGCTACACCTTC. Translation gives CASSLHRDSSRGYTF.

This clonotype was detected many times. The V call is TRBV20-1, the J call TRBJ2-7; 9 bases are shared with TRBD1. V shed 5 bases and J 2 bases; nucleotides not matched to a gene: 7. The CDR3 runs 14 residues. Germline-derived CDR1 and CDR2 are DFQATT and SNEGSKA (reference sequence). Here the CDR3 reads CSAPQGAFPYEQYF. The DNA of the CDR3 is TGCAGTGCTCCACAGGGGGCTTTTCCCTACGAGCAGTACTTC.

This clonotype has more than one count but fewer than ten. The V gene is TRBV15, the J gene TRBJ1-1; no definite D call. The germline V and J ends were trimmed by 4 bases and 8 bases, with 11 bases remaining between them. This CDR3 has 12 amino acids. The germline V gene encodes CDR1 LNHNV and CDR2 YYDKDF (reference sequence). CDR3 amino acids: CATSTEIREAFF. CDR3 sequence (DNA): TGTGCCACCAGCACTGAAATCCGGGAAGCTTTCTTT.

This clonotype was counted at least ten times. The chain combines TRBV28 with TRBJ2-7; D gene unclear. There are 14 residues in the CDR3. Germline-derived CDR1 and CDR2 are MDHEN and SYDVKM. V lost 4 bases and J 2 bases, leaving 12 bases between the germline ends. CDR3 bases: TGTGCCAGCAGTTCCAACACCTATACCTACGAGCAGTACTTC. Translated, it gives CASSSNTYTYEQYF.

This clonotype was seen ten or more times. The chain couples TRBV4-3 to TRBJ2-5; 10 bases match TRBD1. J gave up 5 bases and V 0 bases, and 9 bases lay outside the gene matches. Germline V CDR1 and CDR2: LGHNA, YSLEER. This CDR3 has 17 residues. Written as DNA, the CDR3 is TGCGCCAGCAGCCAAGAATCCCCCCGGACAGGGGGTGAGACCCAGTACTTC. Encoded protein: CASSQESPRTGGETQYF.

This clonotype was picked up many times. CDR3 residues: CSALPLAGGRISNTGELFF. The CDR3 DNA reads as TGCAGTGCTCTCCCACTAGCGGGAGGGAGAATATCCAACACCGGGGAGCTGTTTTTT. The rearrangement joins TRBV20-1 to TRBJ2-2; TRBD2 agrees at 13 bases. The CDR3 has 19 amino acids. Germline values: CDR1 DFQATT, CDR2 SNEGSKA (reference sequence). Trimming removed 5 bases from V and 2 bases from J; junction bases left unmatched: 14.

The table lists this clonotype with a few counts. The chain recombines TRBV7-9 with TRBJ2-7; maybe TRBD1 (6 bases). CDR3 length: 16 residues. V lost 2 bases and J 2 bases, leaving 16 bases between the germline ends. CDR1 is SEHNR, CDR2 FQNEAQ, per germline (reference sequence). CDR3 nucleotides: TGTGCCAGCAGCTTATCCTCAGGGGAAATACCCTACGAGCAGTACTTC. This codes for CASSLSSGEIPYEQYF.